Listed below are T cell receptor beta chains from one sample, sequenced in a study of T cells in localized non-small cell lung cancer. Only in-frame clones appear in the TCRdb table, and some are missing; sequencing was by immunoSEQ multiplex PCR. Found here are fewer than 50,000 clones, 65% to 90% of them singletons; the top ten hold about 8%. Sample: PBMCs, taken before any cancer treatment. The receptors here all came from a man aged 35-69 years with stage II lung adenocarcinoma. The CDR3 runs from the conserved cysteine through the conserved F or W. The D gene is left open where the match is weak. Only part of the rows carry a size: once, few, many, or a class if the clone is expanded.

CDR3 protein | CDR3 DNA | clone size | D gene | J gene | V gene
CASSFPGTGREQYF | TGTGCCAGCAGCTTTCCCGGGACAGGGCGCGAGCAGTACTTC | - | TRBD1 | TRBJ2-7 | TRBV7-9
CASSPGGLAGGRRWVEQYF | TGTGCCAGCTCACCCGGCGGACTAGCGGGAGGCCGCCGTTGGGTCGAGCAGTACTTC | few | TRBD2 | TRBJ2-7 | TRBV18
CASSFNSYSNQPQHF | TGTGCCAGCAGTTTTAACAGCTATAGCAATCAGCCCCAGCATTTT | - | - | TRBJ1-5 | TRBV27
CASSSGQGYGEQYF | TGCGCCAGCAGCTCCGGACAGGGATATGGGGAGCAGTACTTC | - | TRBD1 | TRBJ2-7 | TRBV5-1
CATSSVSTDTQYF | TGTGCCACCAGCAGTGTTAGCACAGATACGCAGTATTTT | - | - | TRBJ2-3 | TRBV15
CASRADGMLNGYTF | TGTGCCAGCAGAGCTGACGGCATGCTGAATGGCTACACCTTC | - | - | TRBJ1-2 | TRBV2
CASSMQGARTEAFF | TGTGCCAGTAGTATGCAGGGGGCACGGACTGAAGCTTTCTTT | - | TRBD1 | TRBJ1-1 | TRBV19
CASSRRPLGQAETQYF | TGTGCCAGCAGCCGAAGACCCCTAGGGCAGGCAGAGACCCAGTACTTC | - | - | TRBJ2-5 | TRBV27
CASSLDTGQSSYEQYF | TGTGCCAGCAGCTTAGATACCGGACAGAGCTCCTACGAGCAGTACTTC | - | - | TRBJ2-7 | TRBV7-2
CASSDRGVVETQYF | TGTGCCAGCAGTGACCGGGGGGTTGTCGAGACCCAGTACTTC | - | TRBD2 | TRBJ2-5 | TRBV6-6